The sequence of this TCR beta chain was determined in a study of T cells in narcolepsy. Regarding the study as a whole: Blood of same and different patients, but not healthy controls, reportedly held recurring autoreactive clonotypes.

The germline V and J ends were trimmed by 2 bases and 9 bases, with 8 bases remaining between them. This CDR3 region has 12 residues. The V gene's germline CDR1 is SGHVS and CDR2 FQNEAQ. About this clone: The antigen is undetermined.

TCRdb's copy holds only in-frame clones and misses some; the assay was immunoSEQ multiplex PCR. The table includes about 27,000 clones, 78% detected once. This sequence joins TRBV7-8 and TRBJ1-3; the D is unclear. This TCR came from a human donor with narcolepsy. The sample taken for sequencing was CD45RA- memory CD4+ T cells from PBMCs. CDR3: CASSLNLGTIYF. The DNA for the CDR3 is TGTGCCAGCAGCTTAAATCTGGGCACCATATATTTT. Filled out from reference TRBV7-8 and TRBJ1-3, the complete variable domain reads GAGVSQSPRYKVAKRGQDVALRCDPISGHVSLFWYQQALGQGPEFLTYFQNEAQLDKSGLPSDRFFAERPEGSVSTLKIQRTQQEDSAVYLCASSLNLGTIYFGEGSWLTVV.